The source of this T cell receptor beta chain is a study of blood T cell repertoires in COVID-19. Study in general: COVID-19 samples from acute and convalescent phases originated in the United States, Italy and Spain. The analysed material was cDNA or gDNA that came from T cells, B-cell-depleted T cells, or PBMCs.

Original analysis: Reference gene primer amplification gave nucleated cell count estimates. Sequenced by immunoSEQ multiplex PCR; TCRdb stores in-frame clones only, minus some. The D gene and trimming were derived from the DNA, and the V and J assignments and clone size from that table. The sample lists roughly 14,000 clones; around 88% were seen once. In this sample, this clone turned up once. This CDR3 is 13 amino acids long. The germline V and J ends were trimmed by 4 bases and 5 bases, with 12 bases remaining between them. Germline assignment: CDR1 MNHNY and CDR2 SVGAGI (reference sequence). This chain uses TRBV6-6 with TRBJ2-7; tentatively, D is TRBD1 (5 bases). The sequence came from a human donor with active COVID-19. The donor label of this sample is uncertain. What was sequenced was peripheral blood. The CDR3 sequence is CASSLQGNDEQYF. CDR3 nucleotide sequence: TGTGCCAGCAGTTTGCAGGGTAACGACGAGCAGTACTTC.